Detailed here is one T cell receptor beta chain. The data are from a study of blood T cell repertoires in COVID-19. Overall study context: Spain, Italy and the United States supplied samples that represented acute and convalescent COVID-19.

Under the authors' procedure: Researchers report that nucleated cell counts were estimated from reference gene primer amplification. The assay was immunoSEQ multiplex PCR, and TCRdb's table has in-frame clones only and misses some. D and trimming were read from the DNA, whereas the V and J calls and clone size are those reported in that table. The table records some 110,000 clones, less than 90% of them present only once. This TCR was recovered from a man aged 30 to 45 with acute or convalescent COVID-19. Sequencing was performed on peripheral blood.

The chain's CDR3 is CASSLGRDYGYTF. The CDR3 DNA follows: TGTGCCAGCAGCTTAGGCCGGGACTATGGCTACACCTTC. The chain combines TRBV7-2 with TRBJ1-2, with D unclear. The germline V gene encodes CDR1 SGHTA and CDR2 FQGNSA. The V end was cut by 1 base, the J end by 3 bases, with 6 bases between. This CDR3 region has 13 residues.